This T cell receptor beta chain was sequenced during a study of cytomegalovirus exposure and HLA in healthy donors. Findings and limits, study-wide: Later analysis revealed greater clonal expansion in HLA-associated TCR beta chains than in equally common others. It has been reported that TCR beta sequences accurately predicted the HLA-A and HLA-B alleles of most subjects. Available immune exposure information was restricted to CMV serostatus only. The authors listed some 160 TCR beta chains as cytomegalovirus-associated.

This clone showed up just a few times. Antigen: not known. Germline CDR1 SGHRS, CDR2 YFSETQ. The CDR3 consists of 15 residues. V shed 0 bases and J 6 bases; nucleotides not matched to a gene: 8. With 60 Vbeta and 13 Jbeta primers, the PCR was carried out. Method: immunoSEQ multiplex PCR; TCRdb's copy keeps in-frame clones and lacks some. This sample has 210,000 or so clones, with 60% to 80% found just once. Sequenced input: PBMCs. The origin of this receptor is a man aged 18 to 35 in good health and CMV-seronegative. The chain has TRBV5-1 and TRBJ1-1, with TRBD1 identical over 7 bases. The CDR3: CASSLGDLTGAEAFF. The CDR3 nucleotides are TGCGCCAGCAGCTTGGGGGATCTAACAGGGGCTGAAGCTTTCTTT.